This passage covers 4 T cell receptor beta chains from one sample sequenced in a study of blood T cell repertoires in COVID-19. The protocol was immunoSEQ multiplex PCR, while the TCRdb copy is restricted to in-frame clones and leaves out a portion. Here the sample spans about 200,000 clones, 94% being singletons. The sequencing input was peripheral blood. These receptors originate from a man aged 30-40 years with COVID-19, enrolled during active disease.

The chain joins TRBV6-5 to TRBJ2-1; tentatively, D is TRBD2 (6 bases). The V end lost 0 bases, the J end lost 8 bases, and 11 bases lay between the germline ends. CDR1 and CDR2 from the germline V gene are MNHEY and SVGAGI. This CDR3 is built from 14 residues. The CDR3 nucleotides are TGTGCCAGCAGTTACTCGAAGTGGGGGGATGAGCAGTTCTTC. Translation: CASSYSKWGDEQFF.

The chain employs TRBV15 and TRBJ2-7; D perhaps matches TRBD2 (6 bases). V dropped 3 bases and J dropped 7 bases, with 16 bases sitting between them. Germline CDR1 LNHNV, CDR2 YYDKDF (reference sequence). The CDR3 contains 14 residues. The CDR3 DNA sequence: TGTGCCACCAGCAGGGGACTTGATGGGGAGGAGCAGTACTTC. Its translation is CATSRGLDGEEQYF.

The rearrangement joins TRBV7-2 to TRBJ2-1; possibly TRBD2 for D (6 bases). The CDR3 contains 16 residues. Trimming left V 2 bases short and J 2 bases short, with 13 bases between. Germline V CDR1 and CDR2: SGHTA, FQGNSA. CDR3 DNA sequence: TGTGCCAGCAGCTTAAGGGACTCCCCCCCCTACAATGAGCAGTTCTTC. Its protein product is CASSLRDSPPYNEQFF.

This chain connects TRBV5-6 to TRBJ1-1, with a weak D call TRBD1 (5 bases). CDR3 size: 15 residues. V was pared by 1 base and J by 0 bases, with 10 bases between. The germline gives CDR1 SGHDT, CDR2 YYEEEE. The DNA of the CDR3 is TGTGCCAGCAGCTTGCGACAGATAATGAACACTGAAGCTTTCTTT. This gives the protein CASSLRQIMNTEAFF.